This T cell receptor beta chain was obtained from a study of CD8 T cells in ankylosing spondylitis (dated by TCRdb to 2017 to 2019). Broadly, across the study: The study set out to find disease-linked TCR variants by profiling T cell receptor beta repertoires in ankylosing spondylitis patients and healthy donors. The full study cohort comprised around 25 ankylosing spondylitis patients and about a hundred healthy donors. Peripheral blood was sampled, and synovial fluid was also collected from ankylosing spondylitis patients.

From its cysteine to its phenylalanine, the CDR3 spans 14 amino acids. Here the CDR3 DNA is all that survives: 42 bases in frame from base 1. Sequences MNHNS (CDR1) and SASEGT (CDR2) are obtained from the germline V gene. V loses 6 bases, J loses 3 bases, and the germline ends lie 15 bases apart. Concerning this clonotype: Its antigen has not been determined. No much larger clonotype is one base removed from it; base qualities were not supplied.

Sequencing relied on an Illumina HiSeq 2500. TCR beta libraries were prepared by quantitative 5'-RACE with molecular barcodes. The study's own analysis went as follows. Disease-linked TCR variants were identified with a new computational method built on a probabilistic model of VDJ rearrangement. TCRdb reanalyzed the raw reads on its own, using fastp at Q25 for trimming and MiXCR for clone calling, and kept in-frame beta chains. Rows merge per CDR3 protein into single entries with the most common DNA and genes. It is TCRdb's table, rather than the study itself, that gives the V and J calls and clone size. In this sample the table shows a few hundred thousand distinct CDR3 sequences, about a fifth of which occur a single time. The ten top clones hold around 17% of the sample. What the study reported, not specific to this receptor: Some of the motif variants had been reported before in the synovial fluid and blood of reactive arthritis patients, a finding that suggests common disease-initiation mechanisms. The disease-linked clones had a CD8+ phenotype and were found at relatively low frequencies in peripheral blood. Significant enrichment of the disease-linked clones was reported in matched synovial fluid samples from ankylosing spondylitis patients. A TCR beta motif made up of eight or nine highly homologous amino acid variants appeared to be characteristic of blood from ankylosing spondylitis patients.

Source material: blood, either unsorted or a sorted T cell fraction (not recorded which). The chain joins TRBV6-1 to TRBJ2-7, with the D call perhaps TRBD1 or TRBD2, each one matching 5 bases. The sequence was collected from a male donor with ankylosing spondylitis. The nucleotide sequence is TGTGCCAGCAGCCCGGCCGGGGCTTTCTACGAGCAGTACTTC. It translates to CASSPAGAFYEQYF.